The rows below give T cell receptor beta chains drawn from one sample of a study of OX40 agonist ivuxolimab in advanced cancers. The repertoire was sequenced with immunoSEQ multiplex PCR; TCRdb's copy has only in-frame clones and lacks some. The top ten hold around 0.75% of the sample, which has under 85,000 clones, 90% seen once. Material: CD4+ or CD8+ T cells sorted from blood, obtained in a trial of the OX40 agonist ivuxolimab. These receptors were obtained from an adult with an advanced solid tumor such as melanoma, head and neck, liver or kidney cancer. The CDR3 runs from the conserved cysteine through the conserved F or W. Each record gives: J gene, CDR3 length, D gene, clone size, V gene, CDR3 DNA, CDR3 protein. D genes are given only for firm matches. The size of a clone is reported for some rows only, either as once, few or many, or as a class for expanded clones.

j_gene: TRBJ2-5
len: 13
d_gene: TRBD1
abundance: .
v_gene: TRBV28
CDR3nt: TGTGCCAGCAAAGACAGGGTTCAAGAGACCCAGTACTTC
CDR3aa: CASKDRVQETQYF

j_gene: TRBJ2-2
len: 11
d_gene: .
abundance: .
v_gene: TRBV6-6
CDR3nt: TGTGCCAGCAGTTACTTTGGGGAGCTGTTTTTT
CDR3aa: CASSYFGELFF

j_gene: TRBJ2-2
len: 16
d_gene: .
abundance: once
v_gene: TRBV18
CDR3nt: TGTGCCAGCTCACCACCGGGTAGGGAGAACACCGGGGAGCTGTTTTTT
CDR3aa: CASSPPGRENTGELFF

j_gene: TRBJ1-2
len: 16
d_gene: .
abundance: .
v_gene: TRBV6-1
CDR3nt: TGTGCCAGCAGTGAGGGTTTTCTGGTCGTCTTTTATGGCTACACCTTC
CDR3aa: CASSEGFLVVFYGYTF

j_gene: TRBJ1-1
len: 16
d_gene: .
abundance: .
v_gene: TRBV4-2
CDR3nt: TGTGCCAGCAGCCAAGGCCTGTTAGGGGGTAGCACTGAAGCTTTCTTT
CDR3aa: CASSQGLLGGSTEAFF

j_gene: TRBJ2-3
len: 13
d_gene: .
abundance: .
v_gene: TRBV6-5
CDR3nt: TGTGCCAGCAGATCCCCGGGGGCAGATACGCAGTATTTT
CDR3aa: CASRSPGADTQYF

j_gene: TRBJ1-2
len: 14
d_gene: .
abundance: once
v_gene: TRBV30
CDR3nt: TGTGCCTGGAGTGCCCAGGGGTCTAACTATGGCTACACCTTC
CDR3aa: CAWSAQGSNYGYTF

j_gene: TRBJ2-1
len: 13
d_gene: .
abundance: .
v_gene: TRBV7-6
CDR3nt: TGTGCCAGCAGCTCACAGGGCTACAATGAGCAGTTCTTC
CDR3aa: CASSSQGYNEQFF

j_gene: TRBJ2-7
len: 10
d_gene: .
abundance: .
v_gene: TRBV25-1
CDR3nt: TGTGCCAGCAGCAGCTACGAGCAGTACTTC
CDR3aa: CASSSYEQYF

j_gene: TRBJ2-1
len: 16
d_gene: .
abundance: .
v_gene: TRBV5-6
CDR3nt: TGTGCCAGCAGCGCTATGACAGGGAGGAACTACAATGAGCAGTTCTTC
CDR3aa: CASSAMTGRNYNEQFF

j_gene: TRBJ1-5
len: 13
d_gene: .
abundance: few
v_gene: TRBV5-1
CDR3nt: TGCGCCAGCAGCATGGATAAGGGCCAGCCCCAGCATTTT
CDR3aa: CASSMDKGQPQHF

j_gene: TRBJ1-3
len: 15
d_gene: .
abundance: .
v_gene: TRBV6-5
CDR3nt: TGTGCCAGCAGGCCCGCAGGTCACTCTGGAAACACCATATATTTT
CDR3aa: CASRPAGHSGNTIYF

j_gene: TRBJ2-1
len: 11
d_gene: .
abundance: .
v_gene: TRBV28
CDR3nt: TGTGCCAGCAGTGATTACAATGAGCAGTTCTTC
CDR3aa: CASSDYNEQFF

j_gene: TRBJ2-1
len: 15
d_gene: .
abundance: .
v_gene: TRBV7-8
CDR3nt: TGTGCCAGCAGCCCCCGGGACGGGACCTACAATGAGCAGTTCTTC
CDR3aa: CASSPRDGTYNEQFF

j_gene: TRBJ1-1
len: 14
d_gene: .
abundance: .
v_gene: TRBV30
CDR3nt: TGTGCCTGGAGTGTAGATGCAGGGAACACTGAAGCTTTCTTT
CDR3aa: CAWSVDAGNTEAFF

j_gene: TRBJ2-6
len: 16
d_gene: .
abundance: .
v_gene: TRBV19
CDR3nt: TGTGCCAGTAGTGGGGGAGACAGCTCTGGGGCCAACGTCCTGACTTTC
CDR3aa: CASSGGDSSGANVLTF

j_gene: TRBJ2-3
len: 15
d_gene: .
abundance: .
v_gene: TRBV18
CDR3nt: TGTGCCAGCTCACCGCCCGGGGTCCTTGGAGATACGCAGTATTTT
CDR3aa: CASSPPGVLGDTQYF

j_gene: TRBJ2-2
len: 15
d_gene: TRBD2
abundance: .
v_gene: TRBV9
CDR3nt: TGTGCCAGCAGCGTAGGAACTAGCGGGACCGGGGAGCTGTTTTTT
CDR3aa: CASSVGTSGTGELFF

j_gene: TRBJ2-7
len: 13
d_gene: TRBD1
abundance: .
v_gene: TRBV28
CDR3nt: TGTGCCAGCAGGGACAGGGGGAATTACGAGCAGTACTTC
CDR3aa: CASRDRGNYEQYF

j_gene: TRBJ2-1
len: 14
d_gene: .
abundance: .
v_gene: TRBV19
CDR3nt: TGTGCCAGTAGTATCGGACTACAGGGGCGGGGGCAGTTCTTC
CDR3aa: CASSIGLQGRGQFF

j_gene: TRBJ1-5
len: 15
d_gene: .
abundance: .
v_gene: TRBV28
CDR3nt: TGTGCCAGCACGAAGCAGGGGACCCCATTGAGACCCCAGCATTTT
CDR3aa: CASTKQGTPLRPQHF

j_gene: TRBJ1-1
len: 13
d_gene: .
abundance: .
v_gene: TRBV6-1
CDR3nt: TGTGCCAGCAGGTACGGCCCCGGCACTGAAGCTTTCTTT
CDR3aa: CASRYGPGTEAFF

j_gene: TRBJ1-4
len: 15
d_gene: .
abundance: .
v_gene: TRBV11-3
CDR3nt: TGTGCCAGCAGCTTAGGCGTGCGCCTGGTTGAAAAACTGTTTTTT
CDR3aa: CASSLGVRLVEKLFF

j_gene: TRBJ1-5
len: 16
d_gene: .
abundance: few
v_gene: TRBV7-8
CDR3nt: TGTGCCAGCAGCGCCCGGGACATCAATAGCAATCAGCCCCAGCATTTT
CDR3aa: CASSARDINSNQPQHF

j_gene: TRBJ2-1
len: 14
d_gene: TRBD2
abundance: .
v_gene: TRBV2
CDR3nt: TGTGCCAGCAGTGGGCTAGCGGGAAGAGGTGAGCAGTTCTTC
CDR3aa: CASSGLAGRGEQFF

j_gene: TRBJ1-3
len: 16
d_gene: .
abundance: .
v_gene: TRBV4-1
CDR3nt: TGCGCCAGCAGCCCATCATCCTCAGGGCTCGGAAACACCATATATTTT
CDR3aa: CASSPSSSGLGNTIYF

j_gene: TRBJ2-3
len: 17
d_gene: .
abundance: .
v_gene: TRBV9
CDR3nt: TGTGCCAGCAGCGCATTAATTAACGGGAGTACCGCAGATACGCAGTATTTT
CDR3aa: CASSALINGSTADTQYF

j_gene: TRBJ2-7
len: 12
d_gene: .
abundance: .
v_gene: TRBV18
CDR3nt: TGTGCCAGCTCACCACGGCAGAACGAGCAGTACTTC
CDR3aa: CASSPRQNEQYF

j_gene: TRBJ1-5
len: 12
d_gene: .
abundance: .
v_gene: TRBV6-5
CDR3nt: TGTGCCAGTTCCAGGGGATTTCAGCCCCAGCATTTT
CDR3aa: CASSRGFQPQHF

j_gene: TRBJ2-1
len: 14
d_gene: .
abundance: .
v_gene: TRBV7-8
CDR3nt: TGTGCCAGCAGCTTAGGGGACTTGCTCAATGAGCAGTTCTTC
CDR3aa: CASSLGDLLNEQFF

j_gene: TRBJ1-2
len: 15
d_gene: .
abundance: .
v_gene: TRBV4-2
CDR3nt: TGTGCCAGCAGCCAAGTGGGGGGCTCGAACTATGGCTACACCTTC
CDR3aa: CASSQVGGSNYGYTF

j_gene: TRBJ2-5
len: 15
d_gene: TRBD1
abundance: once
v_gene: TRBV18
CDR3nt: TGTGCCAGCTCCCCAGGGACAGGGATTCAAGAGACCCAGTACTTC
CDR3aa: CASSPGTGIQETQYF

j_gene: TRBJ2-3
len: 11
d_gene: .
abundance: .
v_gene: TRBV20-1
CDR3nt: TGCAGTGCTACACCCACAGATACGCAGTATTTT
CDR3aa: CSATPTDTQYF

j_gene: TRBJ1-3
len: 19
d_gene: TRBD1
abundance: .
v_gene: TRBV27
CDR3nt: TGTGCCAGCAGTTTAACAGGGGGAGTAGGTAGAACTGCCGGAAACACCATATATTTT
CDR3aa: CASSLTGGVGRTAGNTIYF

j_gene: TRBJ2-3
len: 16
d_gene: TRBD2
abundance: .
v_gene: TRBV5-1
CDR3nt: TGCGCCAGCAGCTTGCGTGAGACTAGCGGGTACAGGGAGCAGTATTTT
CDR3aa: CASSLRETSGYREQYF

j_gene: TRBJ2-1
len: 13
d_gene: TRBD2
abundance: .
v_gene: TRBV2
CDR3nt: TGTGCCGTCGGACTAGCGGGACGCAATGAGCAGTTCTTC
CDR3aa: CAVGLAGRNEQFF

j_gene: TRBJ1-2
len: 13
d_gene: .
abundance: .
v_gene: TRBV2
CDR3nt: TGTGCCAGCAGTGATCCCGGGGCTGAGGGCTACACCTTC
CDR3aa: CASSDPGAEGYTF

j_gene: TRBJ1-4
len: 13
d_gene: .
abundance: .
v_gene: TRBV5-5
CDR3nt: TGTGCCAGCAGCTTGATTGGGGGTGAAAAACTGTTTTTT
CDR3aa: CASSLIGGEKLFF

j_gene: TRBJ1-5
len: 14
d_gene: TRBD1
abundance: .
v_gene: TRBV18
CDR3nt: TGTGCCAGCTCTCATGACAGGGCCAAGCAGCCCCAGCATTTT
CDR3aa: CASSHDRAKQPQHF

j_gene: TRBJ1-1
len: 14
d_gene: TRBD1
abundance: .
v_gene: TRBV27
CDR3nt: TGTGCCAGCAGGCGGACAGGGTTGGGCTTTGAAGCTTTCTTT
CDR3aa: CASRRTGLGFEAFF

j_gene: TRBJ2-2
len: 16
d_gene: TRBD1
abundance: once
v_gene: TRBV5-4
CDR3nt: TGTGCCAGCAGCTCAAAGGACAGGTTCGGTACCGGGGAGCTGTTTTTT
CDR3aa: CASSSKDRFGTGELFF

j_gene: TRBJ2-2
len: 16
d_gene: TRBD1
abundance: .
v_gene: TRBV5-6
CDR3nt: TGTGCCAGCAGCTTGTTCGGACAGGCGAACACCGGGGAGCTGTTTTTT
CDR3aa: CASSLFGQANTGELFF

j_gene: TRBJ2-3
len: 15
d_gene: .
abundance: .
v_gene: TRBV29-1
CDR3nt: TGCAGCGCGGGGGATACAGGGTCCCCCGTGGATACGCAGTATTTT
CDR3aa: CSAGDTGSPVDTQYF

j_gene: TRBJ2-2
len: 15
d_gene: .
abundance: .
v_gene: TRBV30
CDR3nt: TGTGCCTGGGATAGCTCTAGATTTAGCACCGGGGAGCTGTTTTTT
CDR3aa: CAWDSSRFSTGELFF

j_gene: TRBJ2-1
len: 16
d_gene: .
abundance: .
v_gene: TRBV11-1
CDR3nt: TGTGCCAGCAGCATCAGTACTGCCTACTCCTACAATGAGCAGTTCTTC
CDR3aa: CASSISTAYSYNEQFF

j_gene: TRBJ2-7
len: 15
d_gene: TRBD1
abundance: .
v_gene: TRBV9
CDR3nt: TGTGCCAGGGGTGGGAAGCTCGAACAGGGGTTCGAGCAGTACTTC
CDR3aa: CARGGKLEQGFEQYF

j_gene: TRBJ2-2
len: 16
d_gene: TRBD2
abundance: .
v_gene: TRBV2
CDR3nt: TGTGCCAGCAGTGAAGAGGGCCTAGCGGGCACCGGGGAGCTGTTTTTT
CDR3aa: CASSEEGLAGTGELFF

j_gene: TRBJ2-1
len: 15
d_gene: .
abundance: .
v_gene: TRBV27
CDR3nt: TGTGCCAGCAGTTCTGCGGGATCGGTGGGGAATGAGCAGTTCTTC
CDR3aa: CASSSAGSVGNEQFF

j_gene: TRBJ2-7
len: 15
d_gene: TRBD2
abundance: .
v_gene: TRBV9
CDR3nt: TGTGCCAGCAGCGTAGGCGGAGCGGGAGAGTACGAGCAGTACTTC
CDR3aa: CASSVGGAGEYEQYF

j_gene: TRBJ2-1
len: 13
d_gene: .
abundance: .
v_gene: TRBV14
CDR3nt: TGTGCCAGCAGCGGACGGTTATACAATGAGCAGTTCTTC
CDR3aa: CASSGRLYNEQFF

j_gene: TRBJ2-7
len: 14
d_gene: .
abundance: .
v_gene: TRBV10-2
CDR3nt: TGCGCCAGCAGTGTTGGGGGCACATCCTCCGAGCAGTACTTC
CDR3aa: CASSVGGTSSEQYF

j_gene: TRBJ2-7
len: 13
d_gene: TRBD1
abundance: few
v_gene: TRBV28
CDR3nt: TGTGCCAGCAGGCCGGACAGGGGCTACGAGCAGTACTTC
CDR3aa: CASRPDRGYEQYF

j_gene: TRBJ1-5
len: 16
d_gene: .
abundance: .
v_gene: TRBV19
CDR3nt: TGTGCTACCGAGGGGGAGGGGGTGAAAGGCAATCAGCCCCAGCATTTT
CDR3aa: CATEGEGVKGNQPQHF

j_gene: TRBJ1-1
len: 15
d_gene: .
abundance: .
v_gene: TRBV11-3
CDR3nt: TGTGCCAGCAGCTTAGGAAGAGGAGGGAACACTGAAGCTTTCTTT
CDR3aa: CASSLGRGGNTEAFF

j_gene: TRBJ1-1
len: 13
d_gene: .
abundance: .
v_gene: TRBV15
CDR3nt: TGTGCCACCAGCAGAGATCTTACAGCTGAAGCTTTCTTT
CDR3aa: CATSRDLTAEAFF

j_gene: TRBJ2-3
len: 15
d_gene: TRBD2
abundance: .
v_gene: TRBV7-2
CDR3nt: TGTGCCAGCAGCTTAACGGCGGGAGGGGTAGATACGCAGTATTTT
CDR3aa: CASSLTAGGVDTQYF

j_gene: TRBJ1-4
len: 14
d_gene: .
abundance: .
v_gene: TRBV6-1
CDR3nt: TGTGCCAGCTTCCCCCAGGGACGGGGTGAAAAACTGTTTTTT
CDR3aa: CASFPQGRGEKLFF

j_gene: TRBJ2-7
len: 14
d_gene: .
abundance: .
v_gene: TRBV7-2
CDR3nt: TGTGCCAGCAGCTTAGTTCGTAGCTCCTACGAGCAGTACTTC
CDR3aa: CASSLVRSSYEQYF

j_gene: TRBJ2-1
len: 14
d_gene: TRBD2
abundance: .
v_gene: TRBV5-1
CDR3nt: TGCGCCAGCAGCTTGGATCGGGAGGGCAATGAGCAGTTCTTC
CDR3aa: CASSLDREGNEQFF